These 29 T cell receptor beta chains were all obtained from the same sample, sequenced in a study of monozygotic twins with cystic fibrosis. Profiling relied on immunoSEQ multiplex PCR, and the TCRdb table lists in-frame clones only, not all of them. The sample holds 30,000 to 40,000 clones, about 96% seen once. The sample consisted of blood. Every receptor here comes from a girl aged 2 to 9 with cystic fibrosis.

The chain has TRBV19 and TRBJ2-1, with 10 nucleotides matching TRBD2. V shed 4 bases, J shed 3 bases, and the junction held 6 bases outside the gene matches. The CDR3 has 16 amino acids. Per germline, CDR1 LNHDA and CDR2 SQIVND (reference sequence). This CDR3 is CASSRVTSGIYNEQFF. CDR3 sequence (DNA): TGTGCCAGTAGTAGGGTAACTAGCGGGATCTACAATGAGCAGTTCTTC. The full variable domain, completed using reference TRBV19 and TRBJ2-1, is DGGITQSPKYLFRKEGQNVTLSCEQNLNHDAMYWYRQDPGQGLRLIYYSQIVNDFQKGDIAEGYSVSREKKESFPLTVTSAQKNPTAFYLCASSRVTSGIYNEQFFGPGTRLTVL.

This sequence joins TRBV2 and TRBJ2-7; D not certain. The V gene's germline CDR1 is SNHLY and CDR2 FYNNEI. The CDR3 is 12 amino acids. V lost 2 bases, J lost 7 bases, and 9 bases lay in between. Here the CDR3 DNA reads TGTGCCAGCAGTGAATGGACGTTGGAGCAGTACTTC. Translating it yields CASSEWTLEQYF.

The chain combines TRBV5-1 with TRBJ2-5; D might be TRBD2 (6 bases). The CDR3 is 15 amino acids. The germline V gene has CDR1 SGHRS and CDR2 YFSETQ. V was trimmed by 2 bases and J by 5 bases, leaving 16 bases between them. Here the CDR3 reads CASSLRDLAVETQYF. For the CDR3, the DNA is TGCGCCAGCAGCTTACGGGACTTAGCGGTGGAGACCCAGTACTTC. Filled out from reference TRBV5-1 and TRBJ2-5, the complete variable domain reads KAGVTQTPRYLIKTRGQQVTLSCSPISGHRSVSWYQQTPGQGLQFLFEYFSETQRNKGNFPGRFSGRQFSNSRSEMNVSTLELGDSALYLCASSLRDLAVETQYFGPGTRLLVL.

This clone was detected a few times. The rearrangement joins TRBV30 to TRBJ1-1; a possible D gene is TRBD1 (5 bases). The V end lost 2 bases, the J end lost 10 bases, and 11 bases lay between the germline ends. The CDR3 extends over 11 amino acids. The germline gives CDR1 GTSNPN, CDR2 SVGIG (reference sequence). The CDR3: CAWSSGQGAFF. The DNA of the CDR3 is TGTGCCTGGAGTTCGGGTCAGGGAGCTTTCTTT.

V and J are TRBV28 and TRBJ1-2; TRBD1 matches at 10 bases. Germline loops: CDR1 MDHEN, CDR2 SYDVKM. V dropped 5 bases and J dropped 4; count of bases not matched to a gene: 13. This CDR3 is 17 amino acids long. The CDR3 loop is CASSPSGTGEHTYGYTF. CDR3 DNA: TGTGCCAGCAGTCCCTCCGGGACAGGGGAACACACCTATGGCTACACCTTC.

The chain combines TRBV7-9 with TRBJ2-5, with unresolved D. CDR1 is SEHNR, CDR2 FQNEAQ, per germline (reference sequence). The V and J ends lost 5 bases and 5 bases respectively, with 12 bases between them. The CDR3 extends over 13 amino acids. CDR3 region: CASSPDPAETQYF. For the CDR3, the DNA is TGTGCCAGCAGCCCAGACCCTGCGGAGACCCAGTACTTC.

The CDR3 here is CASSLDTPLYGYTF. CDR3 coding DNA: TGCGCCAGCAGCTTGGATACCCCTCTTTATGGCTACACCTTC. The genes are TRBV5-1 and TRBJ1-2; unclear D gene. The CDR3 is 14 amino acids. Germline values: CDR1 SGHRS, CDR2 YFSETQ. V lost 0 bases to trimming and J lost 5 bases, with 11 bases between them.

The chain carries TRBV10-3 and TRBJ2-3, with 12 bases that match TRBD2. Germline assignment: CDR1 ENHRY and CDR2 SYGVKD. The CDR3 loop spans 16 amino acids. The trim removed 3 bases at V and 2 bases at J, leaving 3 bases unmatched. The CDR3 protein is CAISELAGGNTDTQYF. The DNA for the CDR3 is TGTGCCATCAGTGAACTAGCGGGAGGAAACACAGATACGCAGTATTTT.

The rearrangement links TRBV6-5 to TRBJ1-6; D is unresolved. CDR3 size: 14 residues. V was clipped by 5 bases and J by 10 bases, with 15 bases between them. Germline CDR1 is MNHEY and CDR2 is SVGAGI. In nucleotides, the CDR3 is TGTGCCAGCAGTCCCCAGGTCCCATGGTCACCCCTCCACTTT. Protein sequence: CASSPQVPWSPLHF.

The V and J genes are TRBV10-3 and TRBJ2-3; 7 positions match TRBD1. Germline lookup yields CDR1 ENHRY and CDR2 SYGVKD. With V trimmed by 3 bases and J by 4 bases, 4 bases remained unmatched. The CDR3 totals 14 residues. The CDR3 sequence: CAISDPGGADTQYF. CDR3 DNA: TGTGCCATCAGTGACCCAGGGGGAGCAGATACGCAGTATTTT.

The chain carries TRBV11-2 and TRBJ2-7, with D maybe TRBD2 (5 bases). Germline CDR1 reads SGHAT; CDR2 reads FQNNGV. The germline V and J ends were trimmed by 4 bases and 3 bases, with 13 bases remaining between them. This CDR3 spans 14 amino acids. The CDR3 nucleotides read TGTGCCAGCAGCTCTACGCGGACTTACTACGAGCAGTACTTC. Translating gives CASSSTRTYYEQYF.

This clone was detected only once. This sequence joins TRBV5-1 and TRBJ2-1, with 7 bases matching TRBD2. CDR3 length: 15 residues. In germline, CDR1 is SGHRS, CDR2 YFSETQ. Trimming cost V 3 bases and J 2 bases; bases outside gene matches: 5. CDR3 nucleotides: TGCGCCAGCAGCTCCGAGGGAGGGACCTACAATGAGCAGTTCTTC. It translates to CASSSEGGTYNEQFF.

This sequence joins TRBV5-1 and TRBJ2-5; D not certain. Germline V CDR1 and CDR2: SGHRS, YFSETQ. The CDR3 totals 16 residues. The V end was cut by 0 bases, the J end by 8 bases, with 20 bases between. CDR3 sequence (DNA): TGCGCCAGCAGCTTGGGGTCTCGTGGACGGCCAGAAACCCAGTACTTC. Translating it yields CASSLGSRGRPETQYF. Filled out from reference TRBV5-1 and TRBJ2-5, the complete variable domain reads KAGVTQTPRYLIKTRGQQVTLSCSPISGHRSVSWYQQTPGQGLQFLFEYFSETQRNKGNFPGRFSGRQFSNSRSEMNVSTLELGDSALYLCASSLGSRGRPETQYFGPGTRLLVL.

The chain couples TRBV29-1 to TRBJ2-4; D gene uncertain. The CDR3 consists of 12 residues. V was cut by 2 bases and J by 0 bases, with 2 bases left in between. The germline gives CDR1 SQVTM, CDR2 ANQGSEA. CDR3 amino acids: CSVEIAKNIQYF. The CDR3 DNA reads TGCAGCGTTGAAATAGCCAAAAACATTCAGTACTTC.

The rearrangement links TRBV28 to TRBJ2-4, with D tentatively TRBD2 (5 bases). The CDR3 is made up of 14 amino acids. V gave up 2 bases and J gave up 2 bases, with 7 bases separating them. Germline V gives CDR1 MDHEN, CDR2 SYDVKM. DNA of the CDR3: TGTGCCAGCAGTTTAAGCGGTCCCAAAAACATTCAGTACTTC. Its translation: CASSLSGPKNIQYF. Combining the CDR3 with reference TRBV28 and TRBJ2-4 gives the whole variable domain DVKVTQSSRYLVKRTGEKVFLECVQDMDHENMFWYRQDPGLGLRLIYFSYDVKMKEKGDIPEGYSVSREKKERFSLILESASTNQTSMYLCASSLSGPKNIQYFGAGTRLSVL.

CDR3 in DNA: TGTGCCTCCCGGAGGAACACTGAAGCTTTCTTT. Residues: CASRRNTEAFF. The rearrangement links TRBV30 to TRBJ1-1; D gene uncertain. CDR3 length: 11 residues. The germline V gene has CDR1 GTSNPN and CDR2 SVGIG (reference sequence). V gave up 7 bases and J gave up 1 base, with 7 bases separating them.

The rearrangement joins TRBV7-9 to TRBJ1-5, with D hard to call. Trimming shortened V by 4 bases and J by 5 bases, and 9 bases separated the two germline ends. The germline gives CDR1 SEHNR, CDR2 FQNEAQ (reference sequence). This CDR3 contains 13 residues. The chain's CDR3 is CASSSNGDQPQHF. In nucleotides, the CDR3 is TGTGCCAGCAGCTCTAATGGAGATCAGCCCCAGCATTTT.

V is TRBV4-1 and J is TRBJ2-3, with D unclear. V shed 1 base and J shed 6 bases, with 8 bases lying between them. The CDR3 contains 13 residues. Germline V lookup: CDR1 MGHRA, CDR2 YSYEKL. CDR3 in amino acids: CASSQGGLDTQYF. Written as DNA, the CDR3 is TGCGCCAGCAGCCAAGGTGGTTTGGATACGCAGTATTTT.

J is TRBJ2-3 and V is TRBV28, with D hard to call. Trimming removed 10 bases at V and 2 bases at J, with 10 bases between. This CDR3 spans 12 amino acids. Per the germline V gene, CDR1 is MDHEN and CDR2 is SYDVKM. This CDR3 reads CAIGRNTDTQYF. DNA for the CDR3: TGTGCCATAGGTAGGAACACAGATACGCAGTATTTT.

CDR3 residues: CASSWEGPWVTEAFF. Here the CDR3 DNA reads TGTGCCAGCAGCTGGGAGGGGCCGTGGGTGACTGAAGCTTTCTTT. J is TRBJ1-1 and V is TRBV5-5, with a possible D match to TRBD1 (5 bases). V was pared by 3 bases and J by 5 bases, with 17 bases between. This CDR3 spans 15 amino acids. Germline CDR1 SGHKS, CDR2 YYEKEE (reference sequence).

The J gene is TRBJ1-3, the V gene TRBV30; D not resolved. Germline CDR1 and CDR2: GTSNPN and SVGIG (reference sequence). The V end lost 7 bases, the J end lost 3 bases, and 10 bases lay between the germline ends. The CDR3 loop spans 12 amino acids. The CDR3: CAYRAGGNTIYF. CDR3 DNA: TGTGCCTATAGGGCCGGTGGAAACACCATATATTTT. Using reference TRBV30 and TRBJ1-3 for the parts outside the CDR3, the full variable domain is SQTIHQWPATLVQPVGSPLSLECTVEGTSNPNLYWYRQAAGRGLQLLFYSVGIGQISSEVPQNLSASRPQDRQFILSSKKLLLSDSGFYLCAYRAGGNTIYFGEGSWLTVV.

V usage is TRBV7-2 and J usage is TRBJ2-1; TRBD2 matches 15 bases. Trimming removed 5 bases from V and 7 bases from J; junction bases left unmatched: 12. The CDR3 has 18 residues. The germline V gene has CDR1 SGHTA and CDR2 FQGNSA. In nucleotides, the CDR3 is TGTGCCAGCAGCAGCTTAGATCTCGGACTAGCGGGAGGGAATGAGCAGTTCTTC. Translated, it gives CASSSLDLGLAGGNEQFF.

The J gene is TRBJ2-3, the V gene TRBV5-1, with D possibly being TRBD2 (5 bases). Germline V gives CDR1 SGHRS, CDR2 YFSETQ. CDR3 length: 16 residues. V was shortened by 2 bases and J by 1 base, with 14 bases between the two germline ends. CDR3 nucleotides: TGCGCCAGCAGCTTCCTATTAGTGGGAGGCACAGATACGCAGTATTTT. Its protein is CASSFLLVGGTDTQYF.

The rearrangement uses TRBV7-9 and TRBJ2-7; D possibly corresponds to TRBD1 (5 bases). Germline V CDR1 and CDR2: SEHNR, FQNEAQ (reference sequence). Trimming shortened V by 4 bases and J by 2 bases, and 15 bases separated the two germline ends. This CDR3 region has 15 residues. CDR3 sequence reads: CASSSRTNLTYEQYF. CDR3 in DNA: TGTGCCAGCAGCTCGCGGACAAACCTTACCTACGAGCAGTACTTC.

J is TRBJ1-1 and V is TRBV6-5; no clear D gene. The CDR3 has 15 residues. The V gene lost 0 bases and the J gene lost 2 bases, with 10 bases spanning the gap. Germline V gives CDR1 MNHEY, CDR2 SVGAGI. CDR3 sequence reads: CASSYSVDRNTEAFF. CDR3 DNA sequence: TGTGCCAGCAGTTACTCGGTCGACCGAAACACTGAAGCTTTCTTT.

This clone was found once. This chain links TRBV4-2 with TRBJ1-5, with D hard to call. V was shortened by 5 bases and J by 4 bases, with 9 bases between the two germline ends. This CDR3 contains 13 residues. Per the germline V gene, CDR1 is LGHNA and CDR2 is YNFKEQ. The CDR3 sequence is CASSSEANQPQHF. Here the CDR3 DNA reads TGTGCCAGCAGCTCTGAAGCTAATCAGCCCCAGCATTTT.

CDR3 nucleotides: TGTGCCAGCATGCCGACTAGCGGGAACTACGAGCAGTACTTC. This translates into CASMPTSGNYEQYF. V usage is TRBV6-1 and J usage is TRBJ2-7, with 11 positions matching TRBD2. Looked up from germline, CDR1 is MNHNS and CDR2 is SASEGT. The V and J ends lost 7 bases and 3 bases, in that order; junction bases with no gene match: 5. The CDR3 spans 14 residues.

The chain joins TRBV5-1 to TRBJ1-4; 7 bases align to TRBD1. The junction had 9 bases not matched to a gene; V was cut back by 5 bases and J by 5 bases. This CDR3 is 15 amino acids long. The germline V gene encodes CDR1 SGHRS and CDR2 YFSETQ. CDR3 sequence: CASRSGAGGNEKLFF. For the CDR3, the DNA is TGCGCCAGCAGAAGCGGGGCAGGGGGAAATGAAAAACTGTTTTTT. The full variable domain, in which reference TRBV5-1 and TRBJ1-4 provide the parts outside the CDR3, is KAGVTQTPRYLIKTRGQQVTLSCSPISGHRSVSWYQQTPGQGLQFLFEYFSETQRNKGNFPGRFSGRQFSNSRSEMNVSTLELGDSALYLCASRSGAGGNEKLFFGSGTQLSVL.

V usage is TRBV5-1 and J usage is TRBJ1-1, with a possible D match to TRBD1 (5 bases). This CDR3 region has 13 residues. Trimming left V 8 bases short and J 2 bases short, with 13 bases between. The germline gives CDR1 SGHRS, CDR2 YFSETQ. CDR3 nucleotides: TGCGCCAGTCATCCGGGACCCAACACTGAAGCTTTCTTT. This gives the protein CASHPGPNTEAFF.